These 9 T cell receptor beta chains came from one sample sequenced in a study of T cell repertoires in cytomegalovirus infection (dated by TCRdb to about 2019). The sequencing machine was an Illumina HiSeq 1500. Using fastp at Q25 and MiXCR, TCRdb reprocessed the public reads and kept productive beta chains. Rows matching on CDR3 protein sequence are summarized as one entry with the most common DNA and genes. This sample is represented by over 200,000 distinct CDR3 sequences; roughly 15% of them were singletons. The leading ten clones occupy around 9% of the sample. Material: PBMCs. The receptor set was obtained from a human donor in good health (CMV status not recorded). Some clones in this sample may be carry-over from other donors' samples.

Details on this clonotype: A much larger clone lies one base from this, so it may be a read error. The chain has TRBV24-1 and TRBJ2-2; 10 nucleotides match TRBD1. Germline CDR1 KGHDR, CDR2 SFDVKD. The CDR3 is made up of 16 amino acids. The CDR3 region is CATRTRDRGYAGQLFF. The CDR3 bases are TGTGCCACCAGGACCCGGGACAGGGGCTACGCCGGGCAGCTGTTTTTT.

Details on this clonotype: Sequence at one end of the junction differs from germline and may be a read error. The chain couples TRBV7-9 to TRBJ1-5, with a possible D match to TRBD1 (6 bases). CDR1 is SEHNR and CDR2 is FQNEAQ in the germline V gene (reference sequence). The CDR3 sequence is 13 residues long. CDR3 in amino acids: CVSSQQQGSAQHF. The CDR3 bases are TGTGTCAGCAGCCAGCAACAGGGCTCGGCCCAGCATTTT. Full variable domain (remainder filled in from reference TRBV7-9 and TRBJ1-5): DTGVSQNPRHKITKRGQNVTFRCDPISEHNRLYWYRQTLGQGPEFLTYFQNEAQLEKSRLLSDRFSAERPKGSFSTLEIQRTEQGDSAMYLCVSSQQQGSAQHFGDGTRLSIL.

This clonotype was seen at least ten times. The chain couples TRBV7-9 to TRBJ2-1; no definite D call. Between the trimmed V and J ends, which lost 7 bases and 7 bases, there was a span of 11 bases. The CDR3 has 12 amino acids. Germline V CDR1 and CDR2: SEHNR, FQNEAQ (reference sequence). The DNA of the CDR3 is TGTGCCAGCATGTCCGGTGTAAATGAGCAGTTCTTC. It translates to CASMSGVNEQFF.

This clonotype occurred a few times. The rearrangement links TRBV19 to TRBJ2-1; unclear D gene. The CDR3 covers 12 residues. Germline V CDR1 and CDR2: LNHDA, SQIVND (reference sequence). Trimming removed 3 bases from V and 6 bases from J, with 6 bases in between. CDR3 in amino acids: CASSIRGNEQFF. As DNA, the CDR3 is TGTGCCAGTAGTATCCGCGGCAATGAGCAGTTCTTC.

With respect to this clonotype: This clone may be a read error of a much larger clone one base away. This is likely a read error, given that the CDR3 carries no conserved phenylalanine or tryptophan at its end. The rearrangement uses TRBV6-6 and TRBJ2-7, with D possibly TRBD1 on 6 matching bases. Trimming cost V 5 bases and J 3 bases, with 11 bases left between them. This CDR3 contains 13 residues. CDR1 and CDR2 from the germline V gene are MNHNY and SVGAGI (reference sequence). The CDR3: CASSVQGNYEQYY. DNA of the CDR3: TGTGCCAGCAGTGTGCAGGGGAACTACGAGCAGTACTAC.

This clonotype was recorded many times. The chain uses TRBV6-1 and TRBJ1-6; unclear D gene. V gave up 2 bases and J gave up 10 bases, with 15 bases separating them. This CDR3 is built from 15 residues. Germline assignment: CDR1 MNHNS and CDR2 SASEGT. Here the CDR3 reads CASSEILSAGSPLHF. The DNA of the CDR3 is TGTGCCAGCAGTGAAATATTATCCGCTGGATCACCCCTCCACTTT.

J is TRBJ1-6 and V is TRBV3-1, with D maybe TRBD1 (5 bases). Germline V gene data show CDR1 as LGHDT and CDR2 as YNNKEL (reference sequence). This CDR3 comprises 15 residues. Trimming shortened V by 0 bases and J by 9 bases, and 12 bases separated the two germline ends. For the CDR3, the DNA is TGTGCCAGCAGCCAAGATGGGGGGGACGGTTCACCCCTCCACTTT. This encodes CASSQDGGDGSPLHF.

The chain links TRBV29-1 to TRBJ2-7, with 9 nucleotides matching TRBD2. V shed 5 bases, J shed 7 bases, and the junction held 9 bases outside the gene matches. The CDR3 has 13 amino acids. The germline gives CDR1 SQVTM, CDR2 ANQGSEA. DNA for the CDR3: TGCAGCGTTCCGACTAGCGGTACTGGAGAGCAGTACTTC. It codes for CSVPTSGTGEQYF.

The J gene is TRBJ2-7, the V gene TRBV29-1; D is undetermined. Germline lookup yields CDR1 SQVTM and CDR2 ANQGSEA. CDR3 size: 11 residues. The ends were cut back, 4 bases at V and 3 bases at J, with 7 bases in the middle. The CDR3 spells CSVGLDYEQYF. In nucleotides, the CDR3 is TGCAGCGTTGGATTGGACTACGAGCAGTACTTC.